This T cell receptor beta chain was captured by sequencing in a study of T cell responses to AZD1222 COVID-19 vaccine. The study, taken as a whole, reports: Females made up more of the donors, who were largely white British, and clonal diversity may have come out too low. Repertoire samples came only from after the peak T cell response. Seropositive status at baseline applied to only 6 or 7 AZD1222 recipients.

The ends lost 2 bases at V and 0 bases at J; junction bases unmatched: 6. The CDR3 length is 18 residues. Germline V lookup: CDR1 MGHRA, CDR2 YSYEKL. This table comes from immunoSEQ multiplex PCR, and its TCRdb copy is limited to in-frame clones, with some not included. The sample includes around 160,000 clones, around four fifths of them seen just once. About this clone: The antigen is unknown. Other DNA sequences in the same sample also yield this CDR3.

The source is an adult in good health. This rearrangement joins TRBV4-1 to TRBJ2-6; TRBD1 aligns across 8 bases. This material consisted of peripheral blood, taken on day 0 of MenACWY control vaccination. CDR3 region: CASSQPDRGLSGANVLTF. The DNA of the CDR3 is TGCGCCAGCAGCCAACCCGACAGGGGCCTCTCTGGGGCCAACGTCCTGACTTTC.